The 15 T cell receptor beta chains below come from one sample, sequenced in a study of T cell repertoires and HLA-DP antigens. Antigens of these TCRs are unknown. This table comes from immunoSEQ multiplex PCR, and its TCRdb copy is limited to in-frame clones, with some not included. Of 65,000 to 90,000 clones listed, around four fifths are singletons. The sample was CD4+ T cells from PBMCs. The source of these receptors is a man aged 55 to 70 in good health and CMV-seronegative.

V is TRBV9 and J is TRBJ1-6; TRBD1 aligns across 10 bases. The germline CDR1 and CDR2 sequences are SGDLS and YYNGEE. Trimming cost V 1 base and J 10 bases; bases outside gene matches: 8. The CDR3 runs 16 residues. The CDR3 nucleotides read TGTGCCAGCAGCGTACTAGGGACAGGGGAAGGATCACCCCTCCACTTT. Translated: CASSVLGTGEGSPLHF.

This clone has just a few counts. J is TRBJ2-5 and V is TRBV5-6; 7 nucleotides match TRBD2. Germline V gene data show CDR1 as SGHDT and CDR2 as YYEEEE. V gave up 4 bases and J gave up 5 bases; unmatched junction bases: 14. CDR3 size: 16 residues. CDR3 sequence (DNA): TGTGCCAGCAGCCTGGAGCGGGACCGTCCCAAGGAGACCCAGTACTTC. It yields the protein CASSLERDRPKETQYF.

In this sample, this clone turned up a few times. The chain has TRBV5-6 and TRBJ1-2, with 7 bases matching TRBD1. The trim removed 3 bases at V and 3 bases at J, leaving 8 bases unmatched. Germline-derived CDR1 and CDR2 are SGHDT and YYEEEE. This CDR3 spans 15 amino acids. The DNA for the CDR3 is TGTGCCAGCAGCTGGGGGATCCAGGGGGACTATGGCTACACCTTC. This translates into CASSWGIQGDYGYTF.

This sequence joins TRBV7-1 and TRBJ1-2; 8 bases are a match to TRBD1. TRBV7-1 is known as an ORF, though its function is uncertain. The CDR3 covers 14 residues. Trimming cost V 3 bases and J 5 bases; bases outside gene matches: 5. CDR3 bases: TGTGCCAGCAGCTCTCAGGGGGCGGTGTATGGCTACACCTTC. This codes for CASSSQGAVYGYTF.

The chain recombines TRBV11-3 with TRBJ2-1; D perhaps matches TRBD2 (6 bases). The V gene's germline CDR1 is SGHNT and CDR2 YENEEA. The CDR3 is made up of 14 amino acids. V dropped 5 bases and J dropped 9 bases, with 17 bases sitting between them. CDR3 region: CASSGGTHRSEQFF. The CDR3 DNA follows: TGTGCCAGCAGCGGCGGGACTCATCGTAGTGAGCAGTTCTTC.

This sequence joins TRBV9 and TRBJ2-1, with 10 bases that match TRBD1. CDR1 is SGDLS and CDR2 is YYNGEE in the germline V gene. The CDR3 sequence is 17 residues long. V was clipped by 3 bases and J by 7 bases; unmatched bases: 13. CDR3 in DNA: TGTGCCAGCAGCGCGGGACAGGGGAGGGCTAGCGGTAATGAGCAGTTCTTC. This encodes CASSAGQGRASGNEQFF.

This chain uses TRBV27 with TRBJ2-2, with TRBD2 matching over 7 bases. The V and J ends lost 0 bases and 6 bases, in that order; junction bases with no gene match: 4. This CDR3 region has 15 residues. Germline assignment: CDR1 MNHEY and CDR2 SMNVEV (reference sequence). The CDR3 DNA reads as TGTGCCAGCAGTTTATCCTACGGACTAGCCGGGGAGCTGTTTTTT. It translates to CASSLSYGLAGELFF.

CDR3 in amino acids: CASSFGTGAVNEQFF. As DNA, the CDR3 is TGTGCCAGCAGCTTCGGGACAGGGGCGGTCAATGAGCAGTTCTTC. The chain recombines TRBV11-2 with TRBJ2-1, with 10 bases matching TRBD1. The CDR3 sequence is 15 residues long. V was pared by 3 bases and J by 6 bases, with 5 bases of the junction left unmatched. Germline CDR1 SGHAT, CDR2 FQNNGV.

The J gene is TRBJ1-1, the V gene TRBV28; D remains ambiguous. The germline CDR1 and CDR2 sequences are MDHEN and SYDVKM. Trimming stripped 5 bases from V and 5 bases from J, with 9 bases between. CDR3 size: 12 residues. In nucleotides, the CDR3 is TGTGCCAGCAGTCCCATTGGGACTGAAGCTTTCTTT. Residues: CASSPIGTEAFF.

The gene calls are TRBV4-1 and TRBJ2-3; tentatively, D is TRBD2 (6 bases). V was cut by 4 bases and J by 0 bases, with 11 bases left in between. Germline V lookup: CDR1 MGHRA, CDR2 YSYEKL. The CDR3 loop spans 15 amino acids. CDR3 region: CASSRPSASTDTQYF. The DNA for the CDR3 is TGCGCCAGCAGCCGCCCTAGCGCTAGCACAGATACGCAGTATTTT.

This chain links TRBV6-1 with TRBJ2-5; 7 bases are a match to TRBD2. The CDR3 is 15 residues long. Germline loops: CDR1 MNHNS, CDR2 SASEGT. Losses at the gene ends were 7 bases for V and 5 bases for J; bases not matched to a gene: 13. This chain's CDR3 is CASTNPQGGVETQYF. The CDR3 coding sequence is TGTGCCAGCACCAACCCTCAGGGAGGGGTGGAGACCCAGTACTTC.

This clone was seen only once. V is TRBV7-9 and J is TRBJ1-1; unclear D gene. V lost 1 base and J 6 bases, leaving 6 bases between the germline ends. The germline gives CDR1 SEHNR, CDR2 FQNEAQ (reference sequence). This CDR3 has 12 amino acids. The CDR3 DNA is TGTGCCAGCAGCTTAGAAGGCGCTGAAGCTTTCTTT. Encoded protein: CASSLEGAEAFF.

The chain is built from TRBV4-1 and TRBJ1-4; 9 bases match TRBD1. Germline CDR1 and CDR2: MGHRA and YSYEKL. The CDR3 is made up of 16 amino acids. V was pared by 0 bases and J by 6 bases, with 5 bases of the junction left unmatched. The CDR3 loop is CASSQDIQGAYEKLFF. CDR3 nucleotide sequence: TGCGCCAGCAGCCAAGATATACAGGGGGCATATGAAAAACTGTTTTTT.

This CDR3 is CATSRGNRVSGYNEQFF. CDR3 in DNA: TGTGCCACCAGCAGAGGTAACAGGGTCTCCGGGTACAATGAGCAGTTCTTC. V and J are TRBV15 and TRBJ2-1, with a weak D call TRBD1 (6 bases). The CDR3 runs 17 residues. Looked up from germline, CDR1 is LNHNV and CDR2 is YYDKDF (reference sequence). The ends were cut back, 1 base at V and 4 bases at J, with 17 bases in the middle.

The CDR3 DNA reads as TGTGCCAGCAGCTCCCTAGCGGGGGGATCCACAGATACGCAGTATTTT. The encoded protein is CASSSLAGGSTDTQYF. This chain uses TRBV11-2 with TRBJ2-3; TRBD2 matches at 11 bases. This CDR3 region has 16 residues. The ends lost 4 bases at V and 2 bases at J; junction bases unmatched: 5. CDR1 SGHAT and CDR2 FQNNGV come from the germline V gene.